One sample yielded the 32 T cell receptor beta chains listed below, sequenced in a study of blood T cell repertoires in COVID-19. Assay used: immunoSEQ multiplex PCR; TCRdb lists only in-frame clones, some missing. The profile covers roughly 260,000 clones, with around four fifths appearing a single time and 3.6% taken by the ten largest. The sequenced material came from PBMCs or T cells enriched from blood (not recorded which). These receptors came from a woman in her thirties or forties who had been exposed to COVID-19.

The chain links TRBV4-1 to TRBJ1-5, with D unclear. CDR1 is MGHRA, CDR2 YSYEKL, per germline. This CDR3 comprises 16 residues. The ends were cut back, 1 base at V and 3 bases at J, with 13 bases in the middle. The CDR3: CASSQVPLTSNQPQHF. The CDR3 DNA follows: TGCGCCAGCAGCCAAGTCCCCCTCACTTCCAATCAGCCCCAGCATTTT.

This clone was found many times. The chain links TRBV5-4 to TRBJ2-5; D is possibly TRBD1 (5 bases). The germline gives CDR1 SGHNT, CDR2 YYREEE (reference sequence). The CDR3 consists of 15 residues. V shed 0 bases and J shed 3 bases, with 12 bases lying between them. The CDR3 coding sequence is TGTGCCAGCAGCTTGGGACCGGCGACAGAAGAGACCCAGTACTTC. This sequence encodes CASSLGPATEETQYF.

This sequence joins TRBV5-1 and TRBJ1-5, with 7 bases fitting TRBD1. V shed 2 bases and J 5 bases; nucleotides not matched to a gene: 4. The CDR3 consists of 14 residues. From germline, CDR1 is SGHRS and CDR2 YFSETQ. CDR3 residues: CASSLSRGDQPQHF. CDR3 sequence (DNA): TGCGCCAGCAGCTTATCCAGGGGGGATCAGCCCCAGCATTTT.

The rearrangement links TRBV6-2 or TRBV6-3 to TRBJ2-1; TRBD2 matches 14 bases. The CDR3 has 16 amino acids. V was pared by 2 bases and J by 10 bases, with 7 bases of the junction left unmatched. Germline V gene data show CDR1 as MNHEY and CDR2 as SVGEGT. The CDR3 sequence: CASSYHGLAGGREQFF. Here the CDR3 DNA reads TGTGCCAGCAGTTACCACGGACTAGCGGGGGGTCGGGAGCAGTTCTTC.

This rearrangement joins TRBV12-3 or TRBV12-4 to TRBJ2-5, with D uncertain. V was trimmed by 6 bases and J by 7 bases, leaving 9 bases between them. This CDR3 has 11 residues. The CDR3 is CASSLSGTQYF. CDR3 nucleotide sequence: TGTGCCAGCAGCCTCAGTGGGACCCAGTACTTC.

Only a few counts were recorded for this clone. This chain connects TRBV11-2 to TRBJ1-4; possibly TRBD1 for D (5 bases). The CDR3 loop spans 15 amino acids. V shed 4 bases and J shed 7 bases, with 16 bases lying between them. CDR1 is SGHAT, CDR2 FQNNGV, per germline. The CDR3 spells CASSSMILQGEKLFF. CDR3 nucleotide sequence: TGTGCCAGCAGCTCAATGATCCTTCAGGGTGAAAAACTGTTTTTT.

The V gene is TRBV15, the J gene TRBJ2-1; 9 nucleotides agree with TRBD2. The CDR3 spans 16 residues. Germline-derived CDR1 and CDR2 are LNHNV and YYDKDF (reference sequence). V was pared by 0 bases and J by 7 bases, with 7 bases of the junction left unmatched. The CDR3 sequence: CATSRDRAGGPNEQFF. The CDR3 DNA sequence: TGTGCCACCAGCAGAGATCGGGCGGGGGGGCCGAATGAGCAGTTCTTC.

This clone was seen a handful of times. The chain is built from TRBV7-2 and TRBJ2-4; 8 bases agree with TRBD1. Losses at the gene ends were 5 bases for V and 0 bases for J; bases not matched to a gene: 15. Per germline, CDR1 SGHTA and CDR2 FQGNSA. The CDR3 spans 19 residues. In nucleotides, the CDR3 is TGTGCCAGCAGCATACAGACCGGGACAGGTCTCTCAGCCAAAAACATTCAGTACTTC. This encodes CASSIQTGTGLSAKNIQYF.

The rearrangement uses TRBV11-2 and TRBJ2-7, with a possible D match to TRBD1 (6 bases). Germline loops: CDR1 SGHAT, CDR2 FQNNGV. This CDR3 region has 15 residues. Trimming removed 4 bases from V and 3 bases from J, with 16 bases in between. The CDR3 DNA sequence: TGTGCCAGCAGCTCTTCCTCCAGGGGTCACTACGAGCAGTACTTC. This encodes CASSSSSRGHYEQYF.

This rearrangement joins TRBV7-2 to TRBJ2-1; 8 bases are shared with TRBD2. V shed 0 bases, J shed 6 bases, and the junction held 1 base outside the gene matches. The germline V gene has CDR1 SGHTA and CDR2 FQGNSA. The length of the CDR3 is 14 residues. CDR3 protein: CASSLAGTSNEQFF. The CDR3 DNA is TGTGCCAGCAGCTTAGCCGGGACTAGCAATGAGCAGTTCTTC. The variable domain in full, completed from reference TRBV7-2 and TRBJ2-1, reads GAGVSQSPSNKVTEKGKDVELRCDPISGHTALYWYRQSLGQGLEFLIYFQGNSAPDKSGLPSDRFSAERTGGSVSTLTIQRTQQEDSAVYLCASSLAGTSNEQFFGPGTRLTVL.

V usage is TRBV19 and J usage is TRBJ2-7; 9 bases align to TRBD1. The CDR3 loop spans 16 amino acids. In germline, CDR1 is LNHDA, CDR2 SQIVND (reference sequence). Unmatched junction bases numbered 10, after V lost 5 bases and J lost 2 bases. The CDR3 region has the DNA TGTGCCAGTAGTGGCGGGACAGGGTATCTCCCCTACGAGCAGTACTTC. Its protein product is CASSGGTGYLPYEQYF.

The rearrangement joins TRBV5-4 to TRBJ1-1, with 8 bases matching TRBD1. V shed 3 bases, J shed 2 bases, and the junction held 9 bases outside the gene matches. The germline V gene encodes CDR1 SGHNT and CDR2 YYREEE (reference sequence). The CDR3 has 16 residues. CDR3 loop: CASSSPGPGGNTEAFF. For the CDR3, the DNA is TGTGCCAGCAGCTCTCCGGGACCAGGGGGCAACACTGAAGCTTTCTTT.

V and J are TRBV24-1 and TRBJ2-2, with 10 nucleotides matching TRBD2. The CDR3 loop spans 19 amino acids. Germline V lookup: CDR1 KGHDR, CDR2 SFDVKD. V shed 4 bases and J 6 bases; nucleotides not matched to a gene: 16. The CDR3 region is CATSDPKVGAGGLSGELFF. The CDR3 DNA reads as TGTGCCACCAGTGACCCGAAGGTCGGAGCGGGGGGGCTTTCCGGGGAGCTGTTTTTT.

A word on this clone: Other nucleotide sequences in the sample specify the same CDR3. V and J are TRBV11-3 and TRBJ2-2; TRBD2 agrees at 13 bases. V dropped 5 bases and J dropped 4; count of bases not matched to a gene: 1. CDR3 size: 15 residues. Germline CDR1 and CDR2: SGHNT and YENEEA. The CDR3 DNA reads as TGTGCCAGCAGCCGACTAGCGGGGGGCACCGGGGAGCTGTTTTTT. Protein product: CASSRLAGGTGELFF.

This chain connects TRBV28 to TRBJ1-2; maybe TRBD1 (5 bases). CDR3 length equals 15 residues. Trimming took 4 bases from V and 1 from J, leaving 13 bases between them. CDR1 MDHEN and CDR2 SYDVKM come from the germline V gene. The CDR3 DNA reads as TGTGCCAGCAGTTCCCCCCAGGGATTTAACTATGGCTACACCTTC. Its translation: CASSSPQGFNYGYTF.

V gene TRBV6-5 combines with J gene TRBJ1-6; D is unresolved. From germline, CDR1 is MNHEY and CDR2 SVGAGI. The CDR3 has 15 amino acids. The V end was cut by 6 bases, the J end by 7 bases, with 16 bases between. CDR3 amino acids: CASSPVVTQNSPLHF. In DNA, the CDR3 is TGTGCCAGCAGCCCAGTCGTTACACAAAATTCACCCCTCCACTTT.

Only one count was recorded for this clone. The CDR3 DNA reads TGTGCCAGCAGTTTCGTGGGACAGGGGCTTGTCGGCTACACCTTC. Its protein is CASSFVGQGLVGYTF. The rearrangement links TRBV6-5 to TRBJ1-2, with TRBD1 identical over 10 bases. V was pared by 4 bases and J by 8 bases, with 10 bases of the junction left unmatched. This CDR3 is 15 amino acids long. Germline V gene lookup returns CDR1 MNHEY and CDR2 SVGAGI.

This sequence joins TRBV24-1 and TRBJ2-3, with 8 bases that match TRBD2. CDR1 is KGHDR, CDR2 SFDVKD, per germline. CDR3 length: 16 residues. Losses at the gene ends were 2 bases for V and 1 base for J; bases not matched to a gene: 4. The CDR3 loop is CATSDSGRGGTDTQYF. CDR3 bases: TGTGCCACCAGTGATTCTGGGCGGGGGGGCACAGATACGCAGTATTTT.

The V gene is TRBV7-9, the J gene TRBJ1-1; a weak D match, TRBD1 (6 bases). The V end was cut by 5 bases, the J end by 0 bases, with 13 bases between. Germline CDR1 SEHNR, CDR2 FQNEAQ (reference sequence). The CDR3 covers 15 residues. The CDR3 DNA reads as TGTGCCAGCAGCCCCCCGGGGACAATGAACACTGAAGCTTTCTTT. It codes for CASSPPGTMNTEAFF.

The V call is TRBV10-3, the J call TRBJ1-2, with 7 positions matching TRBD1. The CDR3 spans 14 residues. Germline assignment: CDR1 ENHRY and CDR2 SYGVKD. With 4 bases clipped from V and 5 bases from J, the junction kept 7 bases outside the gene matches. CDR3 amino acids: CAISGKGQIYGYTF. In DNA, the CDR3 is TGTGCCATCAGTGGAAAGGGACAGATTTATGGCTACACCTTC.

This clone was observed once. The rearrangement uses TRBV3-1 (or the pseudogene TRBV3-2) and TRBJ1-1, with a tentative D call TRBD1 (6 bases). CDR1 is LGHDT, CDR2 YNNKEL, per germline (reference sequence). V was shortened by 2 bases and J by 6 bases, with 10 bases between the two germline ends. CDR3 length: 13 amino acids. The CDR3 is CASSQWGPSEAFF. The CDR3 region has the DNA TGTGCCAGCAGCCAATGGGGGCCCTCTGAAGCTTTCTTT.

The chain couples TRBV9 to TRBJ2-1, with 16 nucleotides matching TRBD2. Looked up from germline, CDR1 is SGDLS and CDR2 is YYNGEE. The V gene end was trimmed by 4 bases and the J gene end by 8 bases; junction bases not matched to a gene: 3. This CDR3 has 15 amino acids. The CDR3 protein is CASSLGLAGGYEQFF. The CDR3 nucleotides are TGTGCCAGCAGCCTGGGACTAGCGGGGGGGTATGAGCAGTTCTTC. Full variable domain (rest looked up from reference TRBV9 and TRBJ2-1): DSGVTQTPKHLITATGQRVTLRCSPRSGDLSVYWYQQSLDQGLQFLIQYYNGEERAKGNILERFSAQQFPDLHSELNLSSLELGDSALYFCASSLGLAGGYEQFFGPGTRLTVL.

The J gene is TRBJ2-3, the V gene TRBV7-2; D possibly corresponds to TRBD1 (6 bases). The CDR3 length is 14 residues. V lost 5 bases and J 2 bases, leaving 11 bases between the germline ends. From germline, CDR1 is SGHTA and CDR2 FQGNSA. CDR3 DNA sequence: TGTGCCAGCAGCGGGCGGACAGTCACAGATACGCAGTATTTT. Residues: CASSGRTVTDTQYF.

The J gene is TRBJ2-1, the V gene TRBV6-2 or TRBV6-3, with a weak D call TRBD2 (6 bases). The CDR3 has 13 amino acids. CDR1 and CDR2 (germline): MNHEY, SVGEGT. V was trimmed by 5 bases and J by 7 bases, leaving 12 bases between them. The CDR3 DNA reads as TGTGCCAGCAGTATACGGGGGTTAAATGAGCAGTTCTTC. Its protein is CASSIRGLNEQFF.

The V gene is TRBV5-8, the J gene TRBJ2-5; tentatively, D is TRBD2 (5 bases). This CDR3 spans 13 amino acids. CDR1 and CDR2 from the germline V gene are SGHTS and YDEGEE. Deletions cut 2 bases from V and 4 bases from J, with 9 bases between. The CDR3 DNA reads as TGTGCCAGCAGCTTCGACGGGGTAGAGACCCAGTACTTC. Encoded protein: CASSFDGVETQYF.

The chain joins TRBV7-9 to TRBJ2-2; TRBD2 matches 10 bases. CDR1 and CDR2 (germline): SEHNR, FQNEAQ (reference sequence). With 1 base clipped from V and 5 bases from J, the junction kept 1 base outside the gene matches. The CDR3 totals 15 residues. The CDR3 is CASSLELAGTGELFF. The DNA for the CDR3 is TGTGCCAGCAGCTTAGAACTAGCGGGGACCGGGGAGCTGTTTTTT.

The chain couples TRBV12-5 to TRBJ1-4; D not resolved. This CDR3 comprises 15 residues. Germline values: CDR1 LGHNT, CDR2 FRNRAP. Trimming took 1 base from V and 6 from J, leaving 12 bases between them. The CDR3 sequence is CASGLGTTEHEKLFF. The DNA of the CDR3 is TGTGCTAGTGGTTTGGGGACTACAGAACATGAAAAACTGTTTTTT.

The chain carries TRBV11-1 and TRBJ1-1, with D perhaps TRBD1 (6 bases). This CDR3 has 12 residues. CDR1 is SGHAT and CDR2 is FQDESV in the germline V gene (reference sequence). V gave up 5 bases and J gave up 9 bases, with 13 bases separating them. The CDR3 is CASSPPQGQAFF. The CDR3 nucleotides are TGTGCCAGCAGCCCCCCTCAGGGGCAAGCTTTCTTT.

This chain links TRBV18 with TRBJ1-4; perhaps TRBD1 as D (6 bases). This CDR3 is 15 amino acids long. The ends were cut back, 2 bases at V and 7 bases at J, with 14 bases in the middle. The V gene's germline CDR1 is KGHSH and CDR2 LQKENI. CDR3 in amino acids: CASSPLTGLGEKLFF. In nucleotides, the CDR3 is TGTGCCAGCTCACCATTAACAGGGCTGGGTGAAAAACTGTTTTTT.

This clone has just a few counts. V gene TRBV4-2 combines with J gene TRBJ1-6; a possible D gene is TRBD1 (5 bases). The germline V gene encodes CDR1 LGHNA and CDR2 YNFKEQ. This CDR3 is 14 amino acids long. V lost 2 bases and J 5 bases, leaving 7 bases between the germline ends. The CDR3 is CASSQQGDNSPLHF. CDR3 sequence (DNA): TGTGCCAGCAGCCAACAGGGTGATAATTCACCCCTCCACTTT.

This clone occurred once. V usage is TRBV14 and J usage is TRBJ2-5; D not resolved. V lost 3 bases and J lost 9, with 14 bases in between. The CDR3 loop spans 13 amino acids. Germline values: CDR1 SGHDN, CDR2 FVKESK. CDR3 in DNA: TGTGCCAGCAGCCATGGAGCCTCCGCGCCCCAGTACTTC. Translation gives CASSHGASAPQYF. The full variable domain, its missing parts supplied by reference TRBV14 and TRBJ2-5, is EAGVTQFPSHSVIEKGQTVTLRCDPISGHDNLYWYRRVMGKEIKFLLHFVKESKQDESGMPNNRFLAERTGGTYSTLKVQPAELEDSGVYFCASSHGASAPQYFGPGTRLLVL.

This clone was detected only once. The CDR3 region is CASRPQGVGELFF. Written as DNA, the CDR3 is TGTGCCAGCAGACCACAGGGAGTCGGGGAGCTGTTTTTT. The chain carries TRBV6-5 and TRBJ2-2, with a tentative D call TRBD1 (6 bases). Deletions cut 6 bases from V and 7 bases from J, with 12 bases between. Germline V gene lookup returns CDR1 MNHEY and CDR2 SVGAGI. The CDR3 consists of 13 residues.